Listed below are T cell receptor beta chains from one sample, sequenced in a study of blood T cells in healthy people across ages. TCRdb reanalysed the 5' RACE reads using MiXCR and keeps one entry per CDR3 protein. The sample consists of 700,000 to 950,000 distinct CDR3 sequences, 35% to 45% of them appearing once. The material sequenced was blood. The origin of the receptors is a woman aged 55-69 years in good health. Both conserved end residues are part of each CDR3. Fields, in order: clone size, D gene, J gene, V gene, CDR3 protein, CDR3 DNA. A D gene is named only where the DNA matches it firmly. A row's size may be missing; if present it is once, few, many or a size class.

NA | NA | TRBJ2-2 | TRBV29-1 | CSVDVNTGELFF | TGCAGCGTTGACGTGAACACCGGGGAGCTGTTTTTT
NA | NA | TRBJ2-7 | TRBV18 | CASSTTDKIHEQYF | TGTGCCAGCTCAACTACAGACAAAATCCACGAGCAGTACTTC
NA | TRBD1 | TRBJ1-1 | TRBV9 | CASSERPGQGIRGRGTEAFF | TGTGCCAGCAGCGAGAGACCGGGACAGGGGATCCGCGGGAGAGGCACTGAAGCTTTCTTT
NA | NA | TRBJ2-7 | TRBV5-1 | CASSSPFGQGGAGEPNEQYF | TGCGCCAGCAGCTCACCCTTCGGACAGGGAGGCGCGGGAGAACCCAATGAGCAGTACTTC
NA | NA | TRBJ2-7 | TRBV11-1 | CASSLRDFFTEQYF | TGTGCCAGCAGCTTAAGGGACTTTTTCACCGAGCAGTACTTC
NA | NA | TRBJ2-1 | TRBV20-1 | CSARDPNTDEQFF | TGCAGTGCTAGAGATCCCAACACGGATGAGCAGTTCTTC
few | TRBD1 | TRBJ1-2 | TRBV3-1 | CASSLGQGGMGYTF | TGTGCCAGCAGCCTCGGACAGGGCGGTATGGGCTACACCTTC
NA | NA | TRBJ1-5 | TRBV27 | CASSLSGAGVMDQPQHF | TGTGCCAGCAGTTTATCGGGGGCGGGGGTAATGGATCAGCCCCAGCATTTT
many | NA | TRBJ2-7 | TRBV7-8 | CASSLDLVRGSYEQYF | TGTGCCAGCAGCTTAGACCTAGTGAGGGGCTCCTACGAGCAGTACTTC
NA | TRBD1 | TRBJ2-5 | TRBV6-5 | CASRPPGQNNEQYF | TGTGCCAGCAGGCCTCCGGGACAGAACAATGAGCAGTACTTC
NA | NA | TRBJ1-5 | TRBV20-1 | CSAIHRMGNQPQHF | TGCAGTGCCATCCACCGAATGGGCAATCAGCCCCAGCATTTT
few | TRBD2 | TRBJ2-5 | TRBV6-5 | CASSVSGRPQQYF | TGTGCCAGCAGTGTTAGCGGGAGACCTCAGCAGTACTTC
NA | TRBD1 | TRBJ1-1 | TRBV29-1 | CSVVLDRATEAFF | TGCAGCGTTGTTTTGGACAGGGCCACTGAAGCTTTCTTT
many | TRBD2 | TRBJ2-5 | TRBV4-2 | CASSQGNAYSGRGAETQYF | TGTGCCAGCAGCCAAGGGAATGCCTATAGCGGGAGAGGTGCAGAGACCCAGTACTTC
NA | TRBD1 | TRBJ1-5 | TRBV2 | CASRAGQEGTQPQHF | TGTGCCAGCAGGGCCGGACAGGAAGGGACTCAGCCCCAGCATTTT
few | NA | TRBJ2-5 | TRBV12-3/TRBV12-4 | CASSPPGLYQETQYF | TGTGCCAGCAGTCCCCCGGGACTGTACCAAGAGACCCAGTACTTC
NA | NA | TRBJ2-7 | TRBV7-2 | CASSPKSYSYEQYF | TGTGCCAGCAGCCCCAAGTCCTACAGCTACGAGCAGTACTTC
NA | NA | TRBJ2-5 | TRBV3-1 | CASSQEMVPSMGETQYF | TGTGCCAGCAGCCAAGAGATGGTGCCTTCTATGGGAGAGACCCAGTACTTC
NA | NA | TRBJ2-7 | TRBV20-1 | CSAIRPGSYNEQYF | TGCAGTGCTATTAGGCCAGGTTCCTACAATGAGCAGTACTTC
many | TRBD1 | TRBJ2-1 | TRBV6-2/TRBV6-3 | CASSYRGTGRTNEQFF | TGTGCCAGCAGTTACCGGGGGACAGGGAGAACGAATGAGCAGTTCTTC
NA | NA | TRBJ1-1 | TRBV6-4 | CASKIEDSMNTEAFF | TGTGCCAGCAAAATCGAGGACAGCATGAACACTGAAGCTTTCTTT
NA | NA | TRBJ2-1 | TRBV20-1 | CSARDPYSSYNEQFF | TGCAGTGCTAGAGACCCCTACAGCTCCTACAATGAGCAGTTCTTC
NA | NA | TRBJ2-7 | TRBV4-1 | CASSQLWDRGSYEQYF | TGCGCCAGCAGCCAGCTGTGGGACCGGGGCTCCTACGAGCAGTACTTC
few | NA | TRBJ1-2 | TRBV20-1 | CSARPQGEEDGYTF | TGCAGTGCTAGACCGCAGGGAGAGGAGGATGGCTACACCTTC
NA | TRBD2 | TRBJ2-7 | TRBV7-3 | CASSLNPGGSYEQYF | TGTGCCAGCAGCCTCAATCCGGGAGGAAGCTACGAGCAGTACTTC
many | NA | TRBJ1-2 | TRBV20-1 | CSANRQDYGYTF | TGCAGTGCTAACAGACAGGACTATGGCTACACCTTC
many | NA | TRBJ2-3 | TRBV14 | CASSQTYLDTQYF | TGTGCCAGCAGCCAAACCTACCTGGATACGCAGTATTTT
many | TRBD2 | TRBJ2-1 | TRBV7-3 | CASSSHFLAGQRLGDEQFF | TGTGCCAGCAGCTCACACTTCCTAGCGGGACAAAGGTTGGGGGATGAGCAGTTCTTC
few | NA | TRBJ1-2 | TRBV5-6 | CASSLDRVANYGYTF | TGTGCCAGCAGCTTGGACCGGGTTGCTAACTATGGCTACACCTTC
NA | NA | TRBJ1-4 | TRBV5-6 | CASSLRPAEKLFF | TGTGCCAGCAGCTTGCGTCCGGCTGAAAAACTGTTTTTT
NA | NA | TRBJ2-7 | TRBV7-2 | CASSLAMEQYF | TGTGCCAGCAGCTTAGCGATGGAGCAGTACTTC
few | NA | TRBJ1-5 | TRBV20-1 | CSATPGADQPQHF | TGCAGTGCTACCCCGGGGGCTGATCAGCCCCAGCATTTT
NA | TRBD1 | TRBJ2-7 | TRBV5-1 | CASGPSTGVSYEQYF | TGCGCCAGCGGCCCGTCGACAGGGGTCTCCTACGAGCAGTACTTC
few | TRBD1 | TRBJ1-4 | TRBV28 | CASSPRDREKLFF | TGTGCCAGCAGTCCGCGGGACAGGGAAAAACTGTTTTTT
NA | NA | TRBJ1-2 | TRBV7-2 | CASSLSPQGFSGYTF | TGTGCCAGCAGCTTATCCCCCCAGGGCTTCTCTGGCTACACCTTC
NA | TRBD1 | TRBJ2-3 | TRBV11-3 | CASSSLTGASQYF | TGTGCCAGCAGCTCCTTGACAGGGGCTTCGCAGTATTTT
NA | NA | TRBJ1-1 | TRBV12-3/TRBV12-4 | CASSLGAHVSAFF | TGTGCCAGCAGTTTGGGTGCGCATGTTTCAGCTTTCTTT
NA | NA | TRBJ1-2 | TRBV29-1 | CSVEGGDGYTF | TGCAGCGTTGAAGGAGGGGATGGCTACACCTTC
few | TRBD2 | TRBJ2-7 | TRBV7-3 | CASSLSGLEDNEQYF | TGTGCCAGCAGCTTAAGTGGACTAGAAGACAATGAGCAGTACTTC
NA | TRBD2 | TRBJ2-5 | TRBV6-5 | CASSYSWRGGQETQYF | TGTGCCAGCAGTTACTCGTGGCGGGGGGGACAAGAGACCCAGTACTTC
once | TRBD1 | TRBJ1-2 | TRBV6-2/TRBV6-3 | CASRQGASGYTF | TGTGCCAGCAGACAGGGGGCGAGTGGCTACACCTTC
NA | NA | TRBJ2-7 | TRBV20-1 | CSALPDSSYEQYF | TGCAGTGCTCTACCGGACTCATCCTACGAGCAGTACTTC
many | NA | TRBJ1-5 | TRBV4-3 | CASSHLGQPQHF | TGCGCCAGCAGCCATCTGGGTCAGCCCCAGCATTTT
NA | NA | TRBJ2-3 | TRBV29-1 | CSVQARGTDTQYF | TGCAGCGTTCAAGCGAGAGGTACAGATACGCAGTATTTT
few | NA | TRBJ2-5 | TRBV5-1 | CASSPIRGGPQETQYF | TGCGCCAGCAGCCCCATCCGGGGCGGACCACAAGAGACCCAGTACTTC
few | TRBD2 | TRBJ2-1 | TRBV12-3/TRBV12-4 | CASSDGTSGPYNEQFF | TGTGCCAGCAGTGACGGGACTAGCGGTCCTTACAATGAGCAGTTCTTC
NA | TRBD1 | TRBJ2-2 | TRBV5-1 | CASSLRGQGIGELFF | TGCGCCAGCAGCTTGCGAGGACAGGGGATCGGGGAGCTGTTTTTT
NA | NA | TRBJ2-1 | TRBV6-2/TRBV6-3 | CASSYGSGEQFF | TGTGCCAGCAGTTACGGGTCCGGTGAGCAGTTCTTC
few | NA | TRBJ2-7 | TRBV5-1 | CASSLGSSHEQYF | TGCGCCAGCAGCTTAGGTTCCAGCCACGAGCAGTACTTC
NA | TRBD2 | TRBJ2-3 | TRBV11-1 | CASSSRGGSTQYF | TGTGCCAGCAGCTCCCGGGGGGGCTCTACGCAGTATTTT
many | TRBD1 | TRBJ2-1 | TRBV20-1 | CSAARDRGSSEQFF | TGCAGTGCTGCCCGGGACAGGGGGTCCAGTGAGCAGTTCTTC
NA | TRBD2 | TRBJ2-5 | TRBV20-1 | CSASGRGAFQETQYF | TGCAGTGCTAGTGGGCGGGGGGCCTTCCAAGAGACCCAGTACTTC
NA | TRBD2 | TRBJ2-3 | TRBV10-3 | CATNGLAGTDTQYF | TGTGCCACCAACGGACTAGCGGGCACAGATACGCAGTATTTT
NA | TRBD2 | TRBJ2-1 | TRBV7-2 | CASSLATSGRYNEQFF | TGTGCCAGCAGCTTAGCAACTAGCGGGAGGTACAATGAGCAGTTCTTC